This T cell receptor (beta chain) was identified in a study of blood T cell repertoires in COVID-19. Study-wide background: Acute-phase and convalescent COVID-19 samples originated in the United States, Italy and Spain. T cells, B-cell-depleted T cells, or PBMCs provided the cDNA or gDNA that served as material.

Original handling: Amplification of reference gene primers provided the estimated nucleated cell counts. The assay was immunoSEQ multiplex PCR, and TCRdb's table has in-frame clones only and misses some. V, J and clone size derive from that table, while D and trimming were established from the DNA sequence. The table has just over 75,000 clones, 65% to 85% seen once. CDR3 length: 20 residues. Looked up from germline, CDR1 is LNHNV and CDR2 is YYDKDF (reference sequence). V lost 0 bases, J lost 7 bases, and 16 bases stayed unmatched. This receptor was taken from a man aged 60 to 69 with active or convalescent COVID-19. The chain recombines TRBV15 with TRBJ2-1, with 12 bases lining up with TRBD2. The sample taken for sequencing was peripheral blood. CDR3 protein: CATSRDRPSGGAEFRNEQFF. Written as DNA, the CDR3 is TGTGCCACCAGCAGAGATCGGCCTAGCGGGGGGGCCGAGTTTAGGAATGAGCAGTTCTTC.